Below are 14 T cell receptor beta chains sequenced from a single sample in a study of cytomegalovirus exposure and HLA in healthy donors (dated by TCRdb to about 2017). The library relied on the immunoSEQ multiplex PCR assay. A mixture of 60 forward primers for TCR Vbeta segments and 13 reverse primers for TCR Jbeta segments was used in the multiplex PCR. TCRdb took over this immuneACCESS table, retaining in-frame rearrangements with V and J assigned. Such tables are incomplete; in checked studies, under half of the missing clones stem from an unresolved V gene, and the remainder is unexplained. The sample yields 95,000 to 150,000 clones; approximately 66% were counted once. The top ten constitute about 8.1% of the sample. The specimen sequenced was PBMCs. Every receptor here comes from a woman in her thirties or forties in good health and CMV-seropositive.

The CDR3 coding sequence is TGCGCCAGCAGCTTGCTCCCTAGCGGGGGGGGGACAGATACGCAGTATTTT. Translated, it gives CASSLLPSGGGTDTQYF. V and J are TRBV5-1 and TRBJ2-3; 12 bases are a match to TRBD2. The CDR3 is 17 residues long. Germline lookup yields CDR1 SGHRS and CDR2 YFSETQ. V gave up 1 base and J gave up 3 bases; unmatched junction bases: 6.

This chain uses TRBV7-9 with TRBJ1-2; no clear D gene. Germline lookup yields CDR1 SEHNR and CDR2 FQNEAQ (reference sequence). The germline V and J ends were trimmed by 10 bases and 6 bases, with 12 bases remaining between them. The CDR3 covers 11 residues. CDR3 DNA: TGTGCCACCGCGCCCATTGATGGCTACACCTTC. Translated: CATAPIDGYTF.

CDR3 nucleotides: TGTGCCAGCAGCCTACTCCCCAATACGCAGTATTTT. Its translation is CASSLLPNTQYF. V usage is TRBV28 and J usage is TRBJ2-3; D unclear. Germline CDR1 MDHEN, CDR2 SYDVKM. Trimming left V 6 bases short and J 7 bases short, with 11 bases between. The CDR3 has 12 amino acids.

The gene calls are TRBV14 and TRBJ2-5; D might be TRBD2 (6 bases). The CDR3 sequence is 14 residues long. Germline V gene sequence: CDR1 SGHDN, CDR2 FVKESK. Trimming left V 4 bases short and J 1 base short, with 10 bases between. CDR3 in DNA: TGTGCCAGCAGCCCACGGGGGACCCAAGAGACCCAGTACTTC. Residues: CASSPRGTQETQYF.

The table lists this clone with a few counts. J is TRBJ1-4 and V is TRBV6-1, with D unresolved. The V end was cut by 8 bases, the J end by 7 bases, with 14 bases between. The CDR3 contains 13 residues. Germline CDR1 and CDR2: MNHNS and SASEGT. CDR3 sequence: CASEEGSREKLFF. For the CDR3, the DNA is TGTGCCAGCGAGGAGGGTTCGCGTGAAAAACTGTTTTTT.

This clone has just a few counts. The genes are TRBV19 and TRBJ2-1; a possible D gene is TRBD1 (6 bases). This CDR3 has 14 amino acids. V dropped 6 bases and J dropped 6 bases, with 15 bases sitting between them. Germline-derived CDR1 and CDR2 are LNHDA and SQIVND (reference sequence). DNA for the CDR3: TGTGCCAGTAGGGACAGCGGACCCCTCAATGAGCAGTTCTTC. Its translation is CASRDSGPLNEQFF.

This CDR3 is CASTQGQGKRGYTF. In nucleotides, the CDR3 is TGTGCCAGTACCCAAGGACAGGGAAAGAGGGGCTACACCTTC. The V gene is TRBV19, the J gene TRBJ1-2; 8 bases align to TRBD1. The V gene's germline CDR1 is LNHDA and CDR2 SQIVND (reference sequence). V was pared by 7 bases and J by 8 bases, with 12 bases of the junction left unmatched. This CDR3 contains 14 residues.

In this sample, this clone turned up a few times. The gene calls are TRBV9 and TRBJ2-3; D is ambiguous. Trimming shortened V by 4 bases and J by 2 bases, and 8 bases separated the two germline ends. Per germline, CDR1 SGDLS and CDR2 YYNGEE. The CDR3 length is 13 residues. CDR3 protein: CASSLGSTDTQYF. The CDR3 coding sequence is TGTGCCAGCAGCCTCGGTTCCACAGATACGCAGTATTTT.

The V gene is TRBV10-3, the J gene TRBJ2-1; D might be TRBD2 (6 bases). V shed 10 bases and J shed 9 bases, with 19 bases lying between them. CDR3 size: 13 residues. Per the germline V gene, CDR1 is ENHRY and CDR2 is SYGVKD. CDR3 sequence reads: CATFASRGGEQFF. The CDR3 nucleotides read TGTGCCACTTTCGCGTCGAGGGGAGGTGAGCAGTTCTTC.

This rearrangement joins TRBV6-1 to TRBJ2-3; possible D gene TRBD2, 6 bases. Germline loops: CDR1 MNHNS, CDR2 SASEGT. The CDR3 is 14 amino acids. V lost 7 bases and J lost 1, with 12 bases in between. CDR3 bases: TGTGCCAGCACTCGGGACTGGCGCACAGATACGCAGTATTTT. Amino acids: CASTRDWRTDTQYF.

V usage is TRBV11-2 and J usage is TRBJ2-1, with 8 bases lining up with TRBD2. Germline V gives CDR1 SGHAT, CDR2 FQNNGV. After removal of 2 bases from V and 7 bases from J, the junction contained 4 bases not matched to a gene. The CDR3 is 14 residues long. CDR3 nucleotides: TGTGCCAGCAGCTTAAAACGGGGGGGGAATGAGCAGTTCTTC. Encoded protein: CASSLKRGGNEQFF.

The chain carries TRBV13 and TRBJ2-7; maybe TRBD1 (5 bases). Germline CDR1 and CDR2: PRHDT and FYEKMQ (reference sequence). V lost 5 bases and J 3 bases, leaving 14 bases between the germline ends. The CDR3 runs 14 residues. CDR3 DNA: TGTGCCAGCAGCCCTAGACAGACCAGCTACGAGCAGTACTTC. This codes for CASSPRQTSYEQYF.

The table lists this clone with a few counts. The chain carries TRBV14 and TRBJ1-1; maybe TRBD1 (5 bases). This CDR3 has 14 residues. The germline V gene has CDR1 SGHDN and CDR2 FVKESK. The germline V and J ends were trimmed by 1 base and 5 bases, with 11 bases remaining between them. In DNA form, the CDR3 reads TGTGCCAGCAGCCAAGTTGCGGGGCGGACTGAAGCTTTCTTT. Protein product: CASSQVAGRTEAFF.

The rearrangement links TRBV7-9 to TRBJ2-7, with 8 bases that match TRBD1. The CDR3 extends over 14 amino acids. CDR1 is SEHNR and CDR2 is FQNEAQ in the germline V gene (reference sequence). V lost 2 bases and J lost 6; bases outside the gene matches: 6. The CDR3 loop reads CASSLSGQGGEQYF. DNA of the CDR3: TGTGCCAGCAGCTTAAGCGGACAGGGTGGCGAGCAGTACTTC. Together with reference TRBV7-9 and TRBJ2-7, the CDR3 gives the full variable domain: DTGVSQNPRHKITKRGQNVTFRCDPISEHNRLYWYRQTLGQGPEFLTYFQNEAQLEKSRLLSDRFSAERPKGSFSTLEIQRTEQGDSAMYLCASSLSGQGGEQYFGPGTRLTVT.